These 17 T cell receptor beta chains share one sample of origin, sequenced in a study of blood T cell repertoires in COVID-19. Measured with immunoSEQ multiplex PCR; TCRdb has only the in-frame clones, and not every one. The sample yields fewer than 350,000 clones, about four fifths seen once. Sequenced sample: peripheral blood. These TCRs come from a woman aged 55-70 years with active or convalescent COVID-19.

The chain employs TRBV12-5 and TRBJ2-7; no reliable D call. CDR1 LGHNT and CDR2 FRNRAP come from the germline V gene. This CDR3 is built from 11 residues. V was clipped by 3 bases and J by 4 bases, with 4 bases between them. The CDR3 region is CASGFRYEQYF. Written as DNA, the CDR3 is TGTGCTAGTGGTTTCAGGTACGAGCAGTACTTC.

The chain employs TRBV19 and TRBJ2-2; D gene unclear. Germline values: CDR1 LNHDA, CDR2 SQIVND (reference sequence). V lost 5 bases, J lost 1 base, and 11 bases lay in between. The CDR3 loop spans 15 amino acids. The CDR3 protein is CASSLQSWNTGELFF. As DNA, the CDR3 is TGTGCCAGTAGTCTCCAGTCGTGGAACACCGGGGAGCTGTTTTTT.

The chain links TRBV5-8 to TRBJ2-7, with 11 positions matching TRBD1. CDR3 length: 16 residues. Trimming cost V 3 bases and J 2 bases; bases outside gene matches: 7. CDR1 SGHTS and CDR2 YDEGEE come from the germline V gene. The CDR3 spells CASSYGLGQGAYEQYF. The CDR3 DNA is TGTGCCAGCAGCTACGGCCTGGGACAGGGGGCCTACGAGCAGTACTTC.

This clone has more than one count but fewer than ten. The CDR3 reads CSVGRNTEAFF. The CDR3 DNA reads TGCAGCGTTGGGAGGAACACTGAAGCTTTCTTT. The chain has TRBV29-1 and TRBJ1-1; D not resolved. Germline V gives CDR1 SQVTM, CDR2 ANQGSEA. Trimming removed 4 bases from V and 1 base from J, with 4 bases in between. This CDR3 is 11 amino acids long.

This sequence joins TRBV13 and TRBJ2-1; TRBD1 agrees at 7 bases. V trimming: 2 bases; J trimming: 6 bases; junction bases outside the gene matches: 7. The CDR3 is 15 residues long. Germline V gene lookup returns CDR1 PRHDT and CDR2 FYEKMQ (reference sequence). CDR3 DNA sequence: TGTGCCAGCAGCTTAAGCCAGGGGGAACCCAATGAGCAGTTCTTC. Its translation is CASSLSQGEPNEQFF.

This sequence joins TRBV9 and TRBJ1-2, with a weak D call TRBD1 (6 bases). In germline, CDR1 is SGDLS, CDR2 YYNGEE. V shed 2 bases and J shed 5 bases, with 16 bases lying between them. This CDR3 is built from 15 residues. The CDR3 spells CASSVRQAANYGYTF. The DNA of the CDR3 is TGTGCCAGCAGCGTCAGACAGGCGGCCAATTATGGCTACACCTTC.

The gene calls are TRBV5-1 and TRBJ1-1; TRBD1 is a possible D gene (6 bases). V was clipped by 4 bases and J by 8 bases, with 15 bases between them. The germline V gene has CDR1 SGHRS and CDR2 YFSETQ. The CDR3 is made up of 13 amino acids. The CDR3: CASSRGHEEEAFF. The CDR3 nucleotides are TGCGCCAGCAGCCGGGGACACGAAGAGGAAGCTTTCTTT.

This rearrangement joins TRBV6-5 to TRBJ2-5, with D maybe TRBD1 (6 bases). Germline-derived CDR1 and CDR2 are MNHEY and SVGAGI. Trimming left V 1 base short and J 1 base short, with 10 bases between. The CDR3 is 15 residues long. CDR3 residues: CASSYFQGTQETQYF. CDR3 nucleotide sequence: TGTGCCAGCAGTTACTTCCAGGGGACCCAAGAGACCCAGTACTTC.

The gene calls are TRBV12-3 or TRBV12-4 and TRBJ2-3, with D possibly matching TRBD2 (5 bases). Trimming left V 8 bases short and J 4 bases short, with 13 bases between. The CDR3 spans 13 residues. CDR3 DNA sequence: TGTGCCAGCTGCGTCGGGGTTTCAGATACGCAGTATTTT. It translates to CASCVGVSDTQYF.

This sequence joins TRBV10-1 and TRBJ1-1; 9 bases are a match to TRBD1. The germline V gene has CDR1 WNHNN and CDR2 SYGVQD (reference sequence). V dropped 0 bases and J dropped 11; count of bases not matched to a gene: 4. The length of the CDR3 is 13 residues. DNA of the CDR3: TGCGCCAGCAGTGAGTCCGTCGACAGGGGGGCTTTCTTT. Amino acid sequence: CASSESVDRGAFF.

The chain links TRBV7-3 to TRBJ2-3; 13 bases map to TRBD2. Germline CDR1 and CDR2: SGHTA and FQGTGA. CDR3 length: 16 amino acids. V dropped 5 bases and J dropped 6; count of bases not matched to a gene: 8. Written as DNA, the CDR3 is TGTGCCAGCAGCACTAGCGGGGGGGCCGGCGAGGATACGCAGTATTTT. This sequence encodes CASSTSGGAGEDTQYF.

J is TRBJ1-1 and V is TRBV6-4; 8 bases are shared with TRBD1. Germline values: CDR1 MRHNA, CDR2 SNTAGT. This CDR3 is 14 amino acids long. V lost 3 bases, J lost 1 base, and 1 base stayed unmatched. CDR3: CASSEGQANTEAFF. DNA for the CDR3: TGTGCCAGCAGTGAGGGACAGGCGAACACTGAAGCTTTCTTT.

This clone has just a few counts. This sequence joins TRBV7-8 and TRBJ2-2; D perhaps matches TRBD2 (6 bases). CDR3 length: 13 amino acids. Trimming shortened V by 8 bases and J by 3 bases, and 10 bases separated the two germline ends. Germline V gives CDR1 SGHVS, CDR2 FQNEAQ. This CDR3 reads CASGLFDTGELFF. CDR3 DNA: TGTGCCAGCGGACTATTCGACACCGGGGAGCTGTTTTTT.

The V call is TRBV10-3, the J call TRBJ2-1, with 10 bases identical to TRBD2. CDR1 ENHRY and CDR2 SYGVKD come from the germline V gene. J gave up 9 bases and V 6 bases, and 5 bases lay outside the gene matches. The CDR3 loop spans 13 amino acids. CDR3 sequence reads: CAIRSGTSAEQFF. The CDR3 DNA is TGTGCCATCAGGTCTGGGACTAGCGCTGAGCAGTTCTTC.

The rearrangement joins TRBV28 to TRBJ1-6, with TRBD1 matching 7 bases. Germline lookup yields CDR1 MDHEN and CDR2 SYDVKM. Trimming took 7 bases from V and 4 from J; bases not matched to a gene: 16. This CDR3 region has 18 residues. In DNA form, the CDR3 reads TGTGCCAGCAACAGTTGGGGACAGCCTGGGGGTTATAATTCACCCCTCCACTTT. Translation gives CASNSWGQPGGYNSPLHF.

Details on this clone: A much larger clonotype is one base distant, so this may be a read error. V is TRBV7-9 and J is TRBJ2-1, with TRBD2 as a possible D gene (6 bases). The CDR3 is 11 amino acids. Germline V gives CDR1 SEHNR, CDR2 FQNEAQ (reference sequence). V lost 3 bases and J lost 9, with 6 bases in between. CDR3 coding DNA: TGTGCCAGCAGCTTCGGGAGTGAGCAGTTCTTC. Residues: CASSFGSEQFF.

The rearrangement uses TRBV7-3 and TRBJ1-1; the match to TRBD1 covers 9 bases. V lost 1 base and J lost 3; bases outside the gene matches: 3. Germline CDR1 is SGHTA and CDR2 is FQGTGA. The CDR3 spans 15 residues. In DNA form, the CDR3 reads TGTGCCAGCAGCTTAAACACAGGGGGCCACACTGAAGCTTTCTTT. This codes for CASSLNTGGHTEAFF. The entire variable domain, with the rest obtained from reference TRBV7-3 and TRBJ1-1, is as follows: GAGVSQTPSNKVTEKGKYVELRCDPISGHTALYWYRQSLGQGPEFLIYFQGTGAADDSGLPNDRFFAVRPEGSVSTLKIQRTERGDSAVYLCASSLNTGGHTEAFFGQGTRLTVV.